The rows below give T cell receptor beta chains drawn from one sample of a study of vaccination and CD4 T cells after COVID-19. TCRdb re-derived calls from the PCR reads in MiXCR, one entry per CDR3 protein. This sample has some 9,000 distinct CDR3 sequences, with over 30% found just once. Their recognized antigens are unknown. Sequencing input: CD4+ T cells from blood, cultured in vitro. The receptor source for this set is a human donor who had recovered from COVID-19. Each CDR3 is given with its conserved first and last residue. Each record gives: CDR3 DNA, CDR3 protein, J gene, CDR3 length, D gene, clone size, V gene. D genes are given only for firm matches. Expanded clones are given a class, and other clones once, few, many or no size at all.

cdr3_nt: TGTGCCAGCAGCTTTTCCTACAGTGAAACAGATACGCAGTATTTT; cdr3_aa: CASSFSYSETDTQYF; j_call: TRBJ2-3; cdr3_length: 15; d_call: -; clone_size: -; v_call: TRBV5-6
cdr3_nt: TGTGCCAGCACCCTGGCCGGGATCGGAGCCCCTGAAGCTTTCTTT; cdr3_aa: CASTLAGIGAPEAFF; j_call: TRBJ1-1; cdr3_length: 15; d_call: -; clone_size: few; v_call: TRBV11-3
cdr3_nt: TGTGCCAGCAGCTTAGCGGACTTTCGGGCCACTGAAGCTTTCTTT; cdr3_aa: CASSLADFRATEAFF; j_call: TRBJ1-1; cdr3_length: 15; d_call: -; clone_size: few; v_call: TRBV7-2
cdr3_nt: TGTGCCAGTTCAATGCAGGCCTCAGGCCAAGAGACCCAGTACTTC; cdr3_aa: CASSMQASGQETQYF; j_call: TRBJ2-5; cdr3_length: 15; d_call: -; clone_size: -; v_call: TRBV7-2
cdr3_nt: TGCGCCAGCAGCCAGGGACAGTATGGGTACACCTACGAGCAGTACTTC; cdr3_aa: CASSQGQYGYTYEQYF; j_call: TRBJ2-7; cdr3_length: 16; d_call: TRBD1; clone_size: -; v_call: TRBV4-1
cdr3_nt: TGCAGTGCTAGAGCCGGCAGGGGGCGAGGGGAGACCCAGTACTTC; cdr3_aa: CSARAGRGRGETQYF; j_call: TRBJ2-5; cdr3_length: 15; d_call: TRBD1; clone_size: -; v_call: TRBV20-1
cdr3_nt: TGTGCCAGCAGCAAAATGTTCACAGGGGTGAGCAATGAGCAGTTCTTC; cdr3_aa: CASSKMFTGVSNEQFF; j_call: TRBJ2-1; cdr3_length: 16; d_call: -; clone_size: few; v_call: TRBV21-1
cdr3_nt: TGTGCCACCCTAGTTACAGGGGGCGGTGGCTACACCTTC; cdr3_aa: CATLVTGGGGYTF; j_call: TRBJ1-2; cdr3_length: 13; d_call: TRBD1; clone_size: -; v_call: TRBV6-1
cdr3_nt: TGTGCCAGCAGTTCCACCCCGGACTGGCAAGAGACCCAGTACTTC; cdr3_aa: CASSSTPDWQETQYF; j_call: TRBJ2-5; cdr3_length: 15; d_call: -; clone_size: -; v_call: TRBV6-2/TRBV6-3
cdr3_nt: TGCGCCAGCAGCCAAGGGGTGACAGGAAGCTCTGGAAACACCATATATTTT; cdr3_aa: CASSQGVTGSSGNTIYF; j_call: TRBJ1-3; cdr3_length: 17; d_call: -; clone_size: -; v_call: TRBV4-1
cdr3_nt: TGCGCCAGCAAGGCCTCCCCTAGCACAGATACGCAGTATTTT; cdr3_aa: CASKASPSTDTQYF; j_call: TRBJ2-3; cdr3_length: 14; d_call: -; clone_size: -; v_call: TRBV5-1
cdr3_nt: TGTGCCAGCAGCATCGGACAGGAAGTCCCGACTAACTATGGCTACACCTTC; cdr3_aa: CASSIGQEVPTNYGYTF; j_call: TRBJ1-2; cdr3_length: 17; d_call: TRBD1; clone_size: -; v_call: TRBV5-4
cdr3_nt: TGCGCCAGCAGTCAATCCCCGGGGGGAGCGGGGGGGCTCAGAGATACGCAGTATTTT; cdr3_aa: CASSQSPGGAGGLRDTQYF; j_call: TRBJ2-3; cdr3_length: 19; d_call: TRBD2; clone_size: -; v_call: TRBV23-1
cdr3_nt: TGCGCCAGCAGCTGGGGGGACAGACCTTATGGCTACACCTTC; cdr3_aa: CASSWGDRPYGYTF; j_call: TRBJ1-2; cdr3_length: 14; d_call: TRBD1; clone_size: -; v_call: TRBV5-1
cdr3_nt: TGTGCCTCAGAGCGGGGGGGCCTCACCGGGGAGCTGTTTTTT; cdr3_aa: CASERGGLTGELFF; j_call: TRBJ2-2; cdr3_length: 14; d_call: TRBD2; clone_size: -; v_call: TRBV30
cdr3_nt: TGTGTCAGTAGTATGATGCAGGGTATGACTGAAGCTTTCTTT; cdr3_aa: CVSSMMQGMTEAFF; j_call: TRBJ1-1; cdr3_length: 14; d_call: -; clone_size: -; v_call: TRBV19
cdr3_nt: TGTGCCAGCAGCCCTACCCCCGACAGGGGCGGCACCGGGGAGCTGTTTTTT; cdr3_aa: CASSPTPDRGGTGELFF; j_call: TRBJ2-2; cdr3_length: 17; d_call: TRBD1; clone_size: -; v_call: TRBV12-3/TRBV12-4
cdr3_nt: TGTGCCAGCTCGACCGGGGGACTAGCAGGGGATACGCAGTATTTT; cdr3_aa: CASSTGGLAGDTQYF; j_call: TRBJ2-3; cdr3_length: 15; d_call: TRBD2; clone_size: -; v_call: TRBV9
cdr3_nt: TGTGCCAGCAGCGATAGCAGGGAGGATGGCTACACCTTC; cdr3_aa: CASSDSREDGYTF; j_call: TRBJ1-2; cdr3_length: 13; d_call: -; clone_size: -; v_call: TRBV7-2